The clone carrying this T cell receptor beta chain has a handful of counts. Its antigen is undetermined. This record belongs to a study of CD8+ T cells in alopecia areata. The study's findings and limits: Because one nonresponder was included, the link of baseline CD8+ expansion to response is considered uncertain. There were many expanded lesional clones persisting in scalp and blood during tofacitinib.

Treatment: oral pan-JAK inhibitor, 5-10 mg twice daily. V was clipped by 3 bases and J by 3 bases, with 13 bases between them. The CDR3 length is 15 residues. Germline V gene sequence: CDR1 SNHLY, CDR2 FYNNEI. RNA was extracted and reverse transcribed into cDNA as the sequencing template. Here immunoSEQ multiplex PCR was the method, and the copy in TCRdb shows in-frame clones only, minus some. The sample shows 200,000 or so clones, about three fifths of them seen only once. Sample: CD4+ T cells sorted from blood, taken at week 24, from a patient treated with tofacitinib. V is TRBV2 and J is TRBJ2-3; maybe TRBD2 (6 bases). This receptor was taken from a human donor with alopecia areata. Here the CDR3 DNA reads TGTGCCAGCAGTGAGGAGGGCGGTCGGACAGATACGCAGTATTTT. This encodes CASSEEGGRTDTQYF.